The sequence of this T cell receptor beta chain was determined in a study of OX40 agonist ivuxolimab in advanced cancers. Study context: Each dose-escalation patient presented with hepatocellular carcinoma, melanoma, renal cell or head and neck cancer. Prior checkpoint blockade (anti-PD-1, anti-PD-L1 or anti-CTLA-4) was permitted; around 37% had it. Regarding the study as a whole: With doses of 0.1 to 3.0 mg/kg, CD4+ and CD8+ blood T cells had undergone clonal expansion by week 6. Clonal expansion among partial responders at 0.1-3.0 mg/kg ranked near the lowest.

Comment on this clone: The antigen is not known.

Sequenced by immunoSEQ multiplex PCR; TCRdb stores in-frame clones only, minus some. This table holds tens of thousands of clones, about 82% found once. The CDR3 covers 16 residues. Trimming removed 4 bases at V and 7 bases at J, with 23 bases between. Germline V gene lookup returns CDR1 MNHEY and CDR2 SMNVEV (reference sequence). This TCR was sampled from an adult with an advanced solid tumor such as melanoma, head and neck, liver or kidney cancer. Source: CD4+ or CD8+ T cells sorted from blood, taken in a trial of the OX40 agonist ivuxolimab. The chain combines TRBV27 with TRBJ2-7; D remains ambiguous. Written as DNA, the CDR3 is TGTGCCAGCAGTTCTCTCGACCCACGACCCTCTCGGGAGCAGTACTTC. This encodes CASSSLDPRPSREQYF.